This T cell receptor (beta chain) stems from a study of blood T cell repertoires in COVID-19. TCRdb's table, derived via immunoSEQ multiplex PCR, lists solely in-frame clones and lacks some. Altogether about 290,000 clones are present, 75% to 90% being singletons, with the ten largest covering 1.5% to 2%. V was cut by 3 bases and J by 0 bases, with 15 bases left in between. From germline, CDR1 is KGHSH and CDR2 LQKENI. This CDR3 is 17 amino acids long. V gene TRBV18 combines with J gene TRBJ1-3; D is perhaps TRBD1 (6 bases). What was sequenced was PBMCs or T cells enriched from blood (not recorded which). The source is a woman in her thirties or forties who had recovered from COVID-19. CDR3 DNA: TGTGCCAGCTCACCTGTTTCCGACAGGAACTCTGGAAACACCATATATTTT. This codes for CASSPVSDRNSGNTIYF.